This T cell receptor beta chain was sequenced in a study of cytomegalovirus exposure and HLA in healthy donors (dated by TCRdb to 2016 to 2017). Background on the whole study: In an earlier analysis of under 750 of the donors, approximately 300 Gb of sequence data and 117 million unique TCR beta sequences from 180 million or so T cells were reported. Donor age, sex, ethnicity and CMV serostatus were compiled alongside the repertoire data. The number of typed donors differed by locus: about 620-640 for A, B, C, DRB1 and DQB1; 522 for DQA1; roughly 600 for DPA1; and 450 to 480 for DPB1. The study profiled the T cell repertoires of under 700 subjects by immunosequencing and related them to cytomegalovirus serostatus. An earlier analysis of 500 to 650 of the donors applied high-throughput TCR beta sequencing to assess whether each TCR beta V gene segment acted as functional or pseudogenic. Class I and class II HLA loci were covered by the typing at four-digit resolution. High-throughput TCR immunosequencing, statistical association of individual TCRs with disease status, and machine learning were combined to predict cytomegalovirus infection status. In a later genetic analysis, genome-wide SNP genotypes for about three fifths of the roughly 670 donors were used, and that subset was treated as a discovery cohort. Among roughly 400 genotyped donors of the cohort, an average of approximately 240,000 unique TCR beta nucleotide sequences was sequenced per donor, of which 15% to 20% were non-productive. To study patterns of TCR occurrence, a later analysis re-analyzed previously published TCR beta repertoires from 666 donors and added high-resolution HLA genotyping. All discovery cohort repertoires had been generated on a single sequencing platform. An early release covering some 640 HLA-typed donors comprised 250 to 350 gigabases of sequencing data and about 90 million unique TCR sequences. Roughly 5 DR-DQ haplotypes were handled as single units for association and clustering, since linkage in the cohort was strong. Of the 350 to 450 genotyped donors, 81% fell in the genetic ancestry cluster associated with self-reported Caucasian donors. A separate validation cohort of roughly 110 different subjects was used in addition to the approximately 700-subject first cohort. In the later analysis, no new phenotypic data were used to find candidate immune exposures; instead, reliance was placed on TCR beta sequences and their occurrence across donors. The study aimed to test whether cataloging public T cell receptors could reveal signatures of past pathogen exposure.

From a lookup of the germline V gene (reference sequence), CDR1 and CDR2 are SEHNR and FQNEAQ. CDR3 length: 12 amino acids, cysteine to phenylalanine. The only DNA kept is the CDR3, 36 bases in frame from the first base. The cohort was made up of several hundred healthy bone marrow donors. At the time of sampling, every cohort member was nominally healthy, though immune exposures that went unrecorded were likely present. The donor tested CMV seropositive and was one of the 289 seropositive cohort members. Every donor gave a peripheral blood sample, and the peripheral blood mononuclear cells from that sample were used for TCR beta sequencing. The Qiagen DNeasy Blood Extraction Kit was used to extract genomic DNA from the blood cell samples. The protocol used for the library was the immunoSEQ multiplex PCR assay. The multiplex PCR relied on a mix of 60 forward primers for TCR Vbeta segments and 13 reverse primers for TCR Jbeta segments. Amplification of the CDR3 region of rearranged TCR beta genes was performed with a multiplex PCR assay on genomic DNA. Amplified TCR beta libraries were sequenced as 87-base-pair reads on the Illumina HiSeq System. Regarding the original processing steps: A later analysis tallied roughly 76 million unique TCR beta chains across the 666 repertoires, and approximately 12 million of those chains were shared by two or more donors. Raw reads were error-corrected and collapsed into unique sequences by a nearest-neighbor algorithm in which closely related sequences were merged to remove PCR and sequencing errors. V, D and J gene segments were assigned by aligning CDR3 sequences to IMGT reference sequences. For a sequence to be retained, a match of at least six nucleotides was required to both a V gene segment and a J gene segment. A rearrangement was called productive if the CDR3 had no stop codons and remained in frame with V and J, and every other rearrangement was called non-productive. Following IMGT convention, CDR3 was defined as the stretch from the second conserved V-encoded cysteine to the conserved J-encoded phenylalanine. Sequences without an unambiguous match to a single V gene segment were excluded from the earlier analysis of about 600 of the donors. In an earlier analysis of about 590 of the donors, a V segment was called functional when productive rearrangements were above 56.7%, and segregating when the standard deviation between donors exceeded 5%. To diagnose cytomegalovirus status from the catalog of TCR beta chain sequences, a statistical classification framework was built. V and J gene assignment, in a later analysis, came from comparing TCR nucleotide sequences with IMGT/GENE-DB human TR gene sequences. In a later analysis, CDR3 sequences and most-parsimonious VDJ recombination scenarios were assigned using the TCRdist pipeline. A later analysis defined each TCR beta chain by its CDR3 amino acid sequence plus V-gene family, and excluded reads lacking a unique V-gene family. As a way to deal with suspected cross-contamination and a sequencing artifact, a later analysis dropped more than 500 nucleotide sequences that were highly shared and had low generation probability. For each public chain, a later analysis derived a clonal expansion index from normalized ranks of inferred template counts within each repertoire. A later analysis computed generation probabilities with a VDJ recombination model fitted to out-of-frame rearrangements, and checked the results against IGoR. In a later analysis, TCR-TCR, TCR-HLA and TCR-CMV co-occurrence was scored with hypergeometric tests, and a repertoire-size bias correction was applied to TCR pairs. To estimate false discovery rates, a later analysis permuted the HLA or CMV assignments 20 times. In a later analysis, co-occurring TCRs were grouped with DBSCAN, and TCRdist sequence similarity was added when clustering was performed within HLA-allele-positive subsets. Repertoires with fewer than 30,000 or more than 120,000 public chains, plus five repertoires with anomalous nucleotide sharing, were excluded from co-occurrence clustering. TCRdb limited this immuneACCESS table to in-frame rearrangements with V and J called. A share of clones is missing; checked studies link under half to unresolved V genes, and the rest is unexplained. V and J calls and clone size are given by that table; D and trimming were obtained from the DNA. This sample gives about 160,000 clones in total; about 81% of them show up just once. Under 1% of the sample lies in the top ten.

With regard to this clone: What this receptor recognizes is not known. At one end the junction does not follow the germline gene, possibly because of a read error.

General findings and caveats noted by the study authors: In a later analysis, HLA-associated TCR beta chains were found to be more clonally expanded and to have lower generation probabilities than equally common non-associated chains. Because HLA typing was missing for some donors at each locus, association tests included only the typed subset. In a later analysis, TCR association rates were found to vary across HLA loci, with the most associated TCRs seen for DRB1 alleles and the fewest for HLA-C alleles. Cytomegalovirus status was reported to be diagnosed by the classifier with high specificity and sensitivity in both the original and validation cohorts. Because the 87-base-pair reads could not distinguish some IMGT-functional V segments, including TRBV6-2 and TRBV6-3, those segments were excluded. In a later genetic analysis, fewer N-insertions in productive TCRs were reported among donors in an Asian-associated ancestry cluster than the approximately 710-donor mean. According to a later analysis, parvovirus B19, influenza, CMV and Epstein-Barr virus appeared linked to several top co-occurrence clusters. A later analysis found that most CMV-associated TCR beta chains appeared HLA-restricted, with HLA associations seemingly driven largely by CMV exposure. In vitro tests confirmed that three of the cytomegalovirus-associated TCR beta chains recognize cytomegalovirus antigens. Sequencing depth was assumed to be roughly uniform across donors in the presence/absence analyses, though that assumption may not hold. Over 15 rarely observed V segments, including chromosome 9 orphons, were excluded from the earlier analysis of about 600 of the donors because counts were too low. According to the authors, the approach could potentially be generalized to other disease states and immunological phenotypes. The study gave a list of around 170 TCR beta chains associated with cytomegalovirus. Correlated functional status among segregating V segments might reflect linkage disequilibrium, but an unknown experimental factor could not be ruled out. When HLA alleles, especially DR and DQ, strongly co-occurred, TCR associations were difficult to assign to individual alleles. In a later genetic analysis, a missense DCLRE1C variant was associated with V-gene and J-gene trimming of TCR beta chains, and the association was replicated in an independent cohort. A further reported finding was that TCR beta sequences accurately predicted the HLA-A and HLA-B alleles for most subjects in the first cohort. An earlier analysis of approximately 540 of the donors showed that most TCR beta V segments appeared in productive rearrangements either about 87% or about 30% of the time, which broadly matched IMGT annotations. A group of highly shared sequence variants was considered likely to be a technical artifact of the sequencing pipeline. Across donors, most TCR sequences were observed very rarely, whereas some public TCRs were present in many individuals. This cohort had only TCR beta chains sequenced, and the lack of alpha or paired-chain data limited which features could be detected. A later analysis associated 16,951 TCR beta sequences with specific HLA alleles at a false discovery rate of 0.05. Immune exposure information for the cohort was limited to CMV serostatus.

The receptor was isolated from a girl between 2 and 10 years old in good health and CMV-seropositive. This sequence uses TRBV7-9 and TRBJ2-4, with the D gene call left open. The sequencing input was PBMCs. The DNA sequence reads TGTTCCAGCAGCTCGGGCAAAAACATTCAGTACTTC. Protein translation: CSSSSGKNIQYF.